A selection of T cell receptor beta chains follows, all from one sample in a study of T-cell memory formation after mild COVID-19. TCRdb itself ran the 5' RACE reads through MiXCR, one entry per CDR3 protein. The top ten clones hold 12% of a sample with approximately 500,000 distinct CDR3 sequences, nearly 25% of them seen once. Sequenced material: PBMCs or a T cell subset sorted from them (not recorded which). Receptor source: an adult woman who had mild COVID-19 (a few samples of this study predate the infection). Cell type and time point are not known. The CDR3 runs from the conserved cysteine through the conserved F or W. D genes are given only for firm matches. For some rows the clone size is stated as once, few or many, or as a class when expanded; others skip it.

J	size	V	D	CDR3	DNA
TRBJ1-4	.	TRBV5-1	TRBD1	CASSPRDSLNEKLFF	TGCGCCAGCAGCCCTCGGGACAGCCTTAATGAAAAACTGTTTTTT
TRBJ2-5	few	TRBV30	TRBD1	CAWSQGAQETQYF	TGTGCCTGGAGTCAGGGGGCCCAAGAGACCCAGTACTTC
TRBJ1-5	.	TRBV20-1	.	CGQRGGLNQPQHF	TGCGGCCAGCGGGGCGGATTGAATCAGCCCCAGCATTTT
TRBJ1-6	.	TRBV6-5	.	CASSYGQGMGSPLHF	TGTGCCAGCAGTTATGGTCAGGGTATGGGATCACCCCTCCACTTT
TRBJ2-1	few	TRBV4-3	.	CASSQGHGGGGMEQFF	TGCGCCAGCAGCCAAGGGCACGGGGGAGGGGGGATGGAGCAGTTCTTC
TRBJ2-1	.	TRBV6-6	.	CASSLVEFANEQFF	TGTGCCAGCAGTTTGGTAGAGTTTGCCAATGAGCAGTTCTTC
TRBJ2-5	.	TRBV3-1	TRBD2	CASSQRLAPETQYF	TGTGCCAGCAGCCAAAGACTAGCCCCCGAGACCCAGTACTTC
TRBJ1-2	.	TRBV19	.	CASSIGPSYGYTF	TGTGCCAGTAGTATAGGTCCATCCTATGGCTACACCTTC
TRBJ1-5	many	TRBV12-3/TRBV12-4	.	CASSLSGFSSQPQHF	TGTGCCAGCAGTTTATCCGGGTTTTCGTCTCAGCCCCAGCATTTT
TRBJ2-7	.	TRBV11-2	.	CASSYLPRQGTTYEQYF	TGTGCCAGCAGCTATCTACCCCGGCAGGGGACTACCTACGAGCAGTACTTC
TRBJ2-1	once	TRBV6-5	.	CASSFGRAYNEQFF	TGTGCCAGCAGTTTTGGCAGAGCCTACAATGAGCAGTTCTTC
TRBJ2-1	.	TRBV11-3	.	CASSLGFRSEEQFF	TGTGCCAGCAGCTTAGGGTTCAGGTCGGAGGAGCAGTTCTTC
TRBJ1-1	.	TRBV6-2/TRBV6-3	.	CASSYWTEAFF	TGTGCCAGCAGTTATTGGACTGAAGCTTTCTTT
TRBJ2-1	.	TRBV12-3/TRBV12-4	.	CASSFSTHQFF	TGTGCCAGCAGTTTCTCCACCCATCAGTTCTTC
TRBJ2-7	.	TRBV27	.	CASSLFAPQLPGEQYF	TGTGCCAGCAGTTTATTTGCTCCTCAGCTTCCGGGTGAGCAGTACTTC
TRBJ2-1	few	TRBV5-1	TRBD2	CASSLGLAGEGSYNEQFF	TGCGCCAGCAGCTTGGGACTAGCGGGAGAAGGGTCCTACAATGAGCAGTTCTTC
TRBJ2-7	few	TRBV9	TRBD1	CASSPNAGGKYEQYF	TGTGCCAGCAGCCCGAACGCAGGGGGTAAATACGAGCAGTACTTC
TRBJ1-2	few	TRBV12-3/TRBV12-4	.	CASSLRPTYGYTF	TGTGCCAGCAGTTTACGCCCAACGTATGGCTACACCTTC
TRBJ2-1	.	TRBV24-1	.	CATSDPTGATGNEQFF	TGTGCCACCAGTGACCCAACGGGGGCCACGGGTAATGAGCAGTTCTTC
TRBJ1-1	.	TRBV20-1	TRBD1	CSAAQGWTEAFF	TGCAGTGCGGCACAGGGGTGGACTGAAGCTTTCTTT
TRBJ1-1	.	TRBV9	.	CASSVMANTEAFF	TGTGCCAGCAGCGTAATGGCGAACACTGAAGCTTTCTTT